Listed here are 5 T cell receptor beta chains from one sample, sequenced in a study of T cell responses to AZD1222 COVID-19 vaccine. The table came from immunoSEQ multiplex PCR; TCRdb's copy has only in-frame clones and leaves some out. The data hold some 170,000 clones, with under 95% observed a single time. Sequenced material: peripheral blood, taken 28 days after the second AZD1222 dose. The receptors come from an adult who received the AZD1222 COVID-19 vaccine.

The chain uses TRBV10-3 and TRBJ1-4; D is perhaps TRBD1 (6 bases). The CDR3 covers 14 residues. The V gene lost 10 bases and the J gene lost 4 bases, with 16 bases spanning the gap. Germline V CDR1 and CDR2: ENHRY, SYGVKD. The CDR3 sequence: CATRPGQNNEKLFF. The CDR3 DNA sequence: TGTGCCACCCGCCCTGGACAGAATAATGAAAAACTGTTTTTT.

The chain has TRBV5-1 and TRBJ1-1; D remains unclear. The V end lost 2 bases, the J end lost 1 base, and 15 bases lay between the germline ends. CDR1 is SGHRS, CDR2 YFSETQ, per germline. The CDR3 loop spans 16 amino acids. This chain's CDR3 is CASSFITRHTNTEAFF. The CDR3 region has the DNA TGCGCCAGCAGCTTTATAACTCGACACACGAACACTGAAGCTTTCTTT.

V is TRBV7-3 and J is TRBJ1-1; the D gene is possibly TRBD1 (5 bases). The germline V gene encodes CDR1 SGHTA and CDR2 FQGTGA. The CDR3 extends over 13 amino acids. V was pared by 5 bases and J by 7 bases, with 14 bases between. CDR3 bases: TGTGCCAGCAGCCAGACAGTTAGGGGTGAAGCTTTCTTT. Translated, it gives CASSQTVRGEAFF.

The chain is built from TRBV20-1 and TRBJ2-1; no definite D call. Trimming took off 3 bases at V and 5 bases at J, with 2 bases between the two ends. CDR1 DFQATT and CDR2 SNEGSKA come from the germline V gene (reference sequence). The CDR3 runs 10 residues. For the CDR3, the DNA is TGCAGTGCTAGGGACAATGAGCAGTTCTTC. This codes for CSARDNEQFF.

This chain connects TRBV27 to TRBJ2-2; weak D call: TRBD1 (6 bases). V shed 8 bases and J shed 0 bases, with 10 bases lying between them. CDR1 is MNHEY and CDR2 is SMNVEV in the germline V gene (reference sequence). The CDR3 has 14 residues. This chain's CDR3 is CASRDTPNTGELFF. DNA of the CDR3: TGTGCCAGCCGGGACACTCCGAACACCGGGGAGCTGTTTTTT.